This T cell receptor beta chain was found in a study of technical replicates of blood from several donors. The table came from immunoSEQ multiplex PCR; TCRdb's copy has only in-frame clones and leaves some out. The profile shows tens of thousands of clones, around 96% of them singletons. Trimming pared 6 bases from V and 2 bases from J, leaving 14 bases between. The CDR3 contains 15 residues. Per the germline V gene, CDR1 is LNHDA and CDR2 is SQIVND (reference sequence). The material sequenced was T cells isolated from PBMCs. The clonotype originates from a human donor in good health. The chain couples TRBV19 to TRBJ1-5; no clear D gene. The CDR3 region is CASSTSRRGNQPQHF. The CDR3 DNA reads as TGTGCCAGTAGCACCAGCCGGAGGGGCAATCAGCCCCAGCATTTT.